This entry is about one T cell receptor (beta chain). The CDR3 does not end in the conserved phenylalanine or tryptophan, so this is likely a read error. This CDR3 spans 16 amino acids. Germline assignment: CDR1 LGHNA and CDR2 YSLEER. This sample is drawn from a study of tumor-infiltrating lymphocytes in primary liver carcinoma. Starting material for RNA and DNA co-extraction consisted of about 20-33 mg of unsorted bulk tissue. Researchers generated TCR beta cDNA from approximately 0.55 ug of total RNA, relying on a constant-region primer. What produced the TCR beta libraries was three nested multiplex PCR rounds using slightly modified ARM-PCR. Use of TRBV1-TRBV30 forward primers with a C-beta reverse primer characterized the first two PCR rounds, which lasted about 10 cycles each. TCRdb itself ran the multiplex PCR reads through MiXCR, one entry per CDR3 protein. Of 150,000 to 200,000 distinct CDR3 sequences listed, around four fifths are singletons.

Sequenced material: tumor tissue from primary liver carcinoma. The TCR was taken from a man in his forties with primary liver carcinoma and hepatitis B virus infection. The chain has TRBV4-3 and TRBJ1-4, with a tentative D call TRBD1 (5 bases). The DNA of the CDR3 is TGCGCCAGCAACCAAGATCTTAGGGGACGAAATGAAAAACTGTTTATT. Protein sequence: CASNQDLRGRNEKLFI.